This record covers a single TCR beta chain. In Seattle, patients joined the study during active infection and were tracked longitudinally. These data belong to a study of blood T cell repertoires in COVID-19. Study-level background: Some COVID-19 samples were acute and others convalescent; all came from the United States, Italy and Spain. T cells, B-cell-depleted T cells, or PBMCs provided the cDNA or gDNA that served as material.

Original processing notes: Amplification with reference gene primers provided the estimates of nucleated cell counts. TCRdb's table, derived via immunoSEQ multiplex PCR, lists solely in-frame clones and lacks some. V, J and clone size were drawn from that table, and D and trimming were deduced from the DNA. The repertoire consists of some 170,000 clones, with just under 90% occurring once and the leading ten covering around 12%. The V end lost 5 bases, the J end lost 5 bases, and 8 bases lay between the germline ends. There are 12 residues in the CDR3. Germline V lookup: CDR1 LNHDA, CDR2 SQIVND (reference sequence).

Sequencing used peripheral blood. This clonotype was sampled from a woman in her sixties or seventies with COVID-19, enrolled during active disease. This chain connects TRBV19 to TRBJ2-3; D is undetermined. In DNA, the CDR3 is TGTGCCAGTAGTTTATCTGTAGATACGCAGTATTTT. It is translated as CASSLSVDTQYF. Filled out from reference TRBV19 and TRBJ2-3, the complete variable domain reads DGGITQSPKYLFRKEGQNVTLSCEQNLNHDAMYWYRQDPGQGLRLIYYSQIVNDFQKGDIAEGYSVSREKKESFPLTVTSAQKNPTAFYLCASSLSVDTQYFGPGTRLTVL.